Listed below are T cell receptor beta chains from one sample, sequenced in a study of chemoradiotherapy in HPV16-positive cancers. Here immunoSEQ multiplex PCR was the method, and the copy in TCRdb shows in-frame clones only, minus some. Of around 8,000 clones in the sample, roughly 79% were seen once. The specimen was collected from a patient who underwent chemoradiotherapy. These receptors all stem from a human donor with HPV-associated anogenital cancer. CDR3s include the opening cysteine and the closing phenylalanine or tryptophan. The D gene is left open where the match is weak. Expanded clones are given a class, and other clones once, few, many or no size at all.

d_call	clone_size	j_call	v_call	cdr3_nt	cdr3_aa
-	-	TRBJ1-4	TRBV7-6	TGTGCCAGCAGCTTACGTGGGCCTAATGAAAAACTGTTTTTT	CASSLRGPNEKLFF
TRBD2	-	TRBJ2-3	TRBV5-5	TGTGCCAGCAGCCGAATCCAAGTAGCGGGGAGTACAGATACGCAGTATTTT	CASSRIQVAGSTDTQYF
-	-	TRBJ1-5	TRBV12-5	TGTGCTAGTGCCCCACCGGCAGGGAACAATCAGCCCCAGCATTTT	CASAPPAGNNQPQHF
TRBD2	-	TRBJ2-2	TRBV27	TGTGCCAGCAGTCCCAACGGGGGGGGGAACACCGGGGAGCTGTTTTTT	CASSPNGGGNTGELFF
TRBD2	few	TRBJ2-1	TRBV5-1	TGCGCCAGCCTGGAGGGTAGCGGGGGATTATCCTACAATGAGCAGTTCTTC	CASLEGSGGLSYNEQFF
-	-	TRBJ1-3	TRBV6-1	TGTGCCACCACCTTGTCCGGTCAAACTGGAAACACCATATATTTT	CATTLSGQTGNTIYF
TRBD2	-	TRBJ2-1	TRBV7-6	TGTGCCAGCAGCTCCAGCGGGGGGGCCAGTAATGAGCAGTTCTTC	CASSSSGGASNEQFF
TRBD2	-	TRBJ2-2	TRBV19	TGTGCCAGTAGTGTACGGGAGGGCCTAGGCGGGGAGCTGTTTTTT	CASSVREGLGGELFF
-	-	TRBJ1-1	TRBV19	TGTGCCAGTAGCACGCAAGGAGGACAACTAGCTTTCTTT	CASSTQGGQLAFF
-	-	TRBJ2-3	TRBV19	TGTGCCAGTAGCCCGAGGACTCTCACAGATACGCAGTATTTT	CASSPRTLTDTQYF